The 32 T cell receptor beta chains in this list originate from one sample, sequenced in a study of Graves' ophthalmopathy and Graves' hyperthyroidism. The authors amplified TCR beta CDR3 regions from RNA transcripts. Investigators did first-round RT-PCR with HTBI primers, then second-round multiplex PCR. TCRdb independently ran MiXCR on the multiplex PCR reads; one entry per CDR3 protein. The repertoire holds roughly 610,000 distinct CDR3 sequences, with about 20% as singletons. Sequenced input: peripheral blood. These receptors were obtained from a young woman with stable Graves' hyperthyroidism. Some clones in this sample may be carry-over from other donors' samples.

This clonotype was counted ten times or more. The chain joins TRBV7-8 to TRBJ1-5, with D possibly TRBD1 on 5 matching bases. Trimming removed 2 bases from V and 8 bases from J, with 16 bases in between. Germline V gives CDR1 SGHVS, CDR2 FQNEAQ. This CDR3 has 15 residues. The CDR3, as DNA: TGTGCCAGCAGCTTATTTGAGGGACGCAACGAGCCCCAGCATTTT. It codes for CASSLFEGRNEPQHF.

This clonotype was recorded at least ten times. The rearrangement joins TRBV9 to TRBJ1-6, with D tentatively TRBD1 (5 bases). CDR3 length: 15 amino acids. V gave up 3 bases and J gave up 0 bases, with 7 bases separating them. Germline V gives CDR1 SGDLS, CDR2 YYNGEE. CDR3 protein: CASSEGSSYNSPLHF. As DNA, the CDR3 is TGTGCCAGCAGCGAGGGGAGCTCCTATAATTCACCCCTCCACTTT.

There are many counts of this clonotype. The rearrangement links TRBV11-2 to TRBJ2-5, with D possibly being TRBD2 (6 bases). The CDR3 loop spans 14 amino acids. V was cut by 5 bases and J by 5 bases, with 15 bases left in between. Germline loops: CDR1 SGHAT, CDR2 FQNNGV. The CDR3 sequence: CASSPLTSGETQYF. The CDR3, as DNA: TGTGCCAGCAGCCCCTTGACTAGTGGGGAGACCCAGTACTTC.

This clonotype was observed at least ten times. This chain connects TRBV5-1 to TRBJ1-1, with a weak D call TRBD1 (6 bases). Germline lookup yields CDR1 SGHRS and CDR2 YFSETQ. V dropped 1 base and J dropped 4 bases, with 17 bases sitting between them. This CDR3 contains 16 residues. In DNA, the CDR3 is TGCGCCAGCAGCTTGACGGGGGGCGGAAGATCCACTGAAGCTTTCTTT. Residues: CASSLTGGGRSTEAFF.

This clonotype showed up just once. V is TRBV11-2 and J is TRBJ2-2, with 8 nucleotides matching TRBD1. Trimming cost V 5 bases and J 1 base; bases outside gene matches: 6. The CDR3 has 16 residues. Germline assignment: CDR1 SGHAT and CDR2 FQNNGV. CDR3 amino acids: CASSRTGSGNTGELFF. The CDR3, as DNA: TGTGCCAGCAGCCGGACAGGGTCGGGGAACACCGGGGAGCTGTTTTTT.

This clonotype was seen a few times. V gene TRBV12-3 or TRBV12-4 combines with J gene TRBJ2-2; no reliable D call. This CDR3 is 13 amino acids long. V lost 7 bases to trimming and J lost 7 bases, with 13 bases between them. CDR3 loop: CASKPARYGELFF. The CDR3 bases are TGTGCCAGCAAACCAGCGAGGTACGGGGAGCTGTTTTTT.

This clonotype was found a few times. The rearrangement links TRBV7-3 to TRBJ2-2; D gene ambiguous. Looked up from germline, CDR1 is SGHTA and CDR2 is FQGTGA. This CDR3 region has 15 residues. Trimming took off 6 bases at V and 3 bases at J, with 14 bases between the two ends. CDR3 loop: CASRDDFNYTGELFF. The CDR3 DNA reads TGTGCCAGCAGGGACGATTTTAATTACACCGGGGAGCTGTTTTTT.

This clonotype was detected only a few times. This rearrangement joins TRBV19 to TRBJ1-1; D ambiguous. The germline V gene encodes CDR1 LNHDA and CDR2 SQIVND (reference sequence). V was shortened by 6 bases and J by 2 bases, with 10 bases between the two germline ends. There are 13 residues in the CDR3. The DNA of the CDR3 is TGTGCCAGTAGGAGGAAACTAAACACTGAAGCTTTCTTT. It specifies CASRRKLNTEAFF.

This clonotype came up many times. The CDR3 DNA reads as TGTGCCAGCAGTTCCCCGGAAGGGCGGATCTCTGGAAACACCATATATTTT. Its translation is CASSSPEGRISGNTIYF. J is TRBJ1-3 and V is TRBV12-3 or TRBV12-4, with D unclear. The V end was cut by 4 bases, the J end by 0 bases, with 16 bases between. The CDR3 loop spans 17 amino acids.

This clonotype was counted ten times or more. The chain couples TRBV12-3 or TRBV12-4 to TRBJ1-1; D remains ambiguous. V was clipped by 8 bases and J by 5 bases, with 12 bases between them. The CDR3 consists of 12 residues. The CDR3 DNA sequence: TGTGCCAGCGGCGGGGTGTTGACTGAAGCTTTCTTT. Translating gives CASGGVLTEAFF.

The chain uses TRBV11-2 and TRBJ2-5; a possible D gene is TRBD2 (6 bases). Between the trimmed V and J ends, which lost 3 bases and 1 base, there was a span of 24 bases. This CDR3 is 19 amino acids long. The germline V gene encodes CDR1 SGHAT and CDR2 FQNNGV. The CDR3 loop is CASSLSRVLSGNVQETQYF. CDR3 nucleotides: TGTGCCAGCAGCTTGTCAAGGGTCCTTAGCGGAAATGTCCAAGAGACCCAGTACTTC.

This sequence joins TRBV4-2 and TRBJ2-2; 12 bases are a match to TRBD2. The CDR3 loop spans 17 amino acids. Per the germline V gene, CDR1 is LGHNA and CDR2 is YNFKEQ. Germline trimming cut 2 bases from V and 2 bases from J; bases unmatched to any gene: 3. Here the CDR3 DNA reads TGTGCCAGCAGCCAACTAGCGGGGGGGATTAACACCGGGGAGCTGTTTTTT. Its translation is CASSQLAGGINTGELFF.

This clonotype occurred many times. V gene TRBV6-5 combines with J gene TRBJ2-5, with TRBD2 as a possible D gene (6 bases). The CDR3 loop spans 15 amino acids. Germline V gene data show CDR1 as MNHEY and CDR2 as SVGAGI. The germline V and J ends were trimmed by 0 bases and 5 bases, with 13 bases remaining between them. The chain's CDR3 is CASSYSGGIVETQYF. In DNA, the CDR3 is TGTGCCAGCAGTTACTCGGGGGGAATAGTGGAGACCCAGTACTTC.

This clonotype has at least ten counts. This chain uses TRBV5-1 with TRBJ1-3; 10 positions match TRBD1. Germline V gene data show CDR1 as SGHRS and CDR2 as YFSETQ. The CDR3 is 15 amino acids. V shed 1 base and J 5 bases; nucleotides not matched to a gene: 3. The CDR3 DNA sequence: TGCGCCAGCAGCTTGCCGGGACAGGGGAGAAACACCATATATTTT. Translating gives CASSLPGQGRNTIYF.

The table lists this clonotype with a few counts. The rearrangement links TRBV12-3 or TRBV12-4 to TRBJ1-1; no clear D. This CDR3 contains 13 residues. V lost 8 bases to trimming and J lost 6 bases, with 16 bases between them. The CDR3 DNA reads TGTGCCAGCCTATCTGGGAAAGACGCTGAAGCTTTCTTT. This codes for CASLSGKDAEAFF.

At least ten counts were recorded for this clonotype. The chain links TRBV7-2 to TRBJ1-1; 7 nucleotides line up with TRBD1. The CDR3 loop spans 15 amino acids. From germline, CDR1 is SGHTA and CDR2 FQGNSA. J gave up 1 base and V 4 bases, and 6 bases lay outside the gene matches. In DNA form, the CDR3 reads TGTGCCAGCAGCTACCGACAGGGAGGGAACACTGAAGCTTTCTTT. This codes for CASSYRQGGNTEAFF.

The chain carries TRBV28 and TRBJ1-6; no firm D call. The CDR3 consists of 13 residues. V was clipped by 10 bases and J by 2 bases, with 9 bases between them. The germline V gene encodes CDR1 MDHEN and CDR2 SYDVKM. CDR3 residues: CATHATYNSPLHF. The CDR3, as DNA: TGTGCCACCCACGCTACCTATAATTCACCCCTCCACTTT. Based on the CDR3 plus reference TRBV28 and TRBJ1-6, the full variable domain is DVKVTQSSRYLVKRTGEKVFLECVQDMDHENMFWYRQDPGLGLRLIYFSYDVKMKEKGDIPEGYSVSREKKERFSLILESASTNQTSMYLCATHATYNSPLHFGNGTRLTVT.

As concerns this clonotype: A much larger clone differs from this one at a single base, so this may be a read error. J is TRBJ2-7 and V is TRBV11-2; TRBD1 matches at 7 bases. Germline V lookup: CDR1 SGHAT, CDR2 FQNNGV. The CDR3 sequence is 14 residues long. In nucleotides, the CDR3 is TGTGCCAGCAGCTTATGGGACAGCCCCTACGAGCAGTGCTTC. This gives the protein CASSLWDSPYEQCF.

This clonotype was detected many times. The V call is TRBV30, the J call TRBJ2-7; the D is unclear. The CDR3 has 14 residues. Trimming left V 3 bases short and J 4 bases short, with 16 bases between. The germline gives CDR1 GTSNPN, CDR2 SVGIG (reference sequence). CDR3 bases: TGTGCCTGGAGGGGGATCACGGGCCCTTACGAGCAGTACTTC. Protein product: CAWRGITGPYEQYF. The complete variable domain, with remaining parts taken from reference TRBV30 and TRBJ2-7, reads SQTIHQWPATLVQPVGSPLSLECTVEGTSNPNLYWYRQAAGRGLQLLFYSVGIGQISSEVPQNLSASRPQDRQFILSSKKLLLSDSGFYLCAWRGITGPYEQYFGPGTRLTVT.

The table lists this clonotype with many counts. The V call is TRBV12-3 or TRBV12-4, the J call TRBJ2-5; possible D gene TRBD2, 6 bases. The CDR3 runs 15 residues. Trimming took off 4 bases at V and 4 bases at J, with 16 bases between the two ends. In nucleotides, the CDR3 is TGTGCCAGCAGTTCCGCCGGGACTGGGGGAGAGACCCAGTACTTC. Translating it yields CASSSAGTGGETQYF.

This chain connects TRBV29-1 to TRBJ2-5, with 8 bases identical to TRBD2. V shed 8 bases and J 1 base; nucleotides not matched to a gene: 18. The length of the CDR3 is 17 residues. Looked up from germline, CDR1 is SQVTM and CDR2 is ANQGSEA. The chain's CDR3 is CSLYLGGAGDIQETQYF. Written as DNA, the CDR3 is TGCAGCCTCTACTTGGGTGGAGCGGGGGATATCCAAGAGACCCAGTACTTC.

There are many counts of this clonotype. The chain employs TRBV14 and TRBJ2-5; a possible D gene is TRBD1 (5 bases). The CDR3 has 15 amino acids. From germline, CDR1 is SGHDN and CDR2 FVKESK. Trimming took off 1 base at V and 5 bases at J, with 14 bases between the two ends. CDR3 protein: CASSQVPRVSETQYF. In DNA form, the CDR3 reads TGTGCCAGCAGCCAAGTCCCCAGGGTGTCGGAGACCCAGTACTTC.

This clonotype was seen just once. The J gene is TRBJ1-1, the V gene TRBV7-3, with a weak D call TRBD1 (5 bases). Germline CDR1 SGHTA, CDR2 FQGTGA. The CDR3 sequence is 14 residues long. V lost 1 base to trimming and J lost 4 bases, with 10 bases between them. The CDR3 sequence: CASSLIGRATEAFF. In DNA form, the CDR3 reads TGTGCCAGCAGCTTAATAGGCAGGGCCACTGAAGCTTTCTTT.

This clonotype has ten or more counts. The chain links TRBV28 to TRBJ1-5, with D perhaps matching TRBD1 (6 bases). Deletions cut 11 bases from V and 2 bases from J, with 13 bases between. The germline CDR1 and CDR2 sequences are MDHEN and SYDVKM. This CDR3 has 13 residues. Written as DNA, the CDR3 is TGTGCCTACGCTCAGGGGCGCAATCAGCCCCAGCATTTT. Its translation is CAYAQGRNQPQHF.

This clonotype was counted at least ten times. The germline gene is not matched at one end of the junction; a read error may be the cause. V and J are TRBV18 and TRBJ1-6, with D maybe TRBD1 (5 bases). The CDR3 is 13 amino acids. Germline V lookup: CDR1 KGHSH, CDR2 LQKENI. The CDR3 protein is CASSPDRNSPLHF. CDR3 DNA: TGCGCCAGCAGCCCTGACAGAAATTCACCCCTCCACTTT.

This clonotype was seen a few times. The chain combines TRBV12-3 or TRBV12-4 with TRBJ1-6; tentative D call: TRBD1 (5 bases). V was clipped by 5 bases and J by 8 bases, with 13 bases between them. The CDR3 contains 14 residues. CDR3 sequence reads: CASSPPGLYSPLHF. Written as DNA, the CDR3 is TGTGCCAGCAGTCCTCCGGGACTGTATTCACCCCTCCACTTT.

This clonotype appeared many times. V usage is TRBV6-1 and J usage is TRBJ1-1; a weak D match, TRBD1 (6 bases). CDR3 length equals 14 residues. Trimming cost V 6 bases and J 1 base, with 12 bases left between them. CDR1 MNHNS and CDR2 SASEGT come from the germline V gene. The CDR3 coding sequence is TGTGCCAGCAGCCGGAGAGGGGGGAACACTGAAGCTTTCTTT. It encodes CASSRRGGNTEAFF.

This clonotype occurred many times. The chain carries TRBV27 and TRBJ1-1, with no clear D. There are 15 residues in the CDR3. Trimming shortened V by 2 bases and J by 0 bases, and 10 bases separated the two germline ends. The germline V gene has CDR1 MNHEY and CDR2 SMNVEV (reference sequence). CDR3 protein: CASSLVSLMNTEAFF. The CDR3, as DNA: TGTGCCAGCAGTTTAGTTTCCCTTATGAACACTGAAGCTTTCTTT.

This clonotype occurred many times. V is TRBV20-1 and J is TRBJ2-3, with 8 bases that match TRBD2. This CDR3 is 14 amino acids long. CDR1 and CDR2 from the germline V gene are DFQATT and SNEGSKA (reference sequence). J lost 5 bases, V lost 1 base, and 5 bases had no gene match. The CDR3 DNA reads TGCAGTGCTAGAGGAGCGGGGGTTAGAGATACGCAGTATTTT. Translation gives CSARGAGVRDTQYF.

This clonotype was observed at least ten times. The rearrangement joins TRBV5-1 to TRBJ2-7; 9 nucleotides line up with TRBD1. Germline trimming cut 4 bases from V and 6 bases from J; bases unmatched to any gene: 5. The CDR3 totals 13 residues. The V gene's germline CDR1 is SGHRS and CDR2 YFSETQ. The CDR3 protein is CASSPGTGLEQYF. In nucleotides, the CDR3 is TGCGCCAGCAGCCCCGGGACAGGGCTCGAGCAGTACTTC.

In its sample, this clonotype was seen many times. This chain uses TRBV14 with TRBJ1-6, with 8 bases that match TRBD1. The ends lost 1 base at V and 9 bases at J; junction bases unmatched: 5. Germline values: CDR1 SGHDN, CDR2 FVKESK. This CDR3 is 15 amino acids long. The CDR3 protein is CASSQAGTGSSPLHF. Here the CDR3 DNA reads TGTGCCAGCAGCCAAGCGGGGACAGGCAGTTCACCCCTCCACTTT.

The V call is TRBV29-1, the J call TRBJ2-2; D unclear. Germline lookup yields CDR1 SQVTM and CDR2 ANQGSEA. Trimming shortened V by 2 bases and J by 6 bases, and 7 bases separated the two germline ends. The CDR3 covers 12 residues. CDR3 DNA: TGCAGCGTTGAAATTGGGGCCGGGGAGCTGTTTTTT. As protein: CSVEIGAGELFF.